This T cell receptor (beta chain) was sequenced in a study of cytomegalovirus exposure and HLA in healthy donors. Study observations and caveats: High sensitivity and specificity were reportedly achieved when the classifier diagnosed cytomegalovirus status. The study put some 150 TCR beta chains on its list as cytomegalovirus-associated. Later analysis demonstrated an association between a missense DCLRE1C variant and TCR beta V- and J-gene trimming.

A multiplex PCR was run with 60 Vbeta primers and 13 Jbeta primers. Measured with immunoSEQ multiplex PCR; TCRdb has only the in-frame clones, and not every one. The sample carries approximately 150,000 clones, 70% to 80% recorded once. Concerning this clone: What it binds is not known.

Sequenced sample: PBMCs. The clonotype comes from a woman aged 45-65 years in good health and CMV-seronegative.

For the CDR3, the DNA is TGTGCCAGCAGCTCGAGCCGAGGGAGCGGGGAGCTGTTTTTT. Encoded protein: CASSSSRGSGELFF. The V gene is TRBV7-9, the J gene TRBJ2-2; maybe TRBD2 (5 bases). Looked up from germline, CDR1 is SEHNR and CDR2 is FQNEAQ (reference sequence). The V end lost 4 bases, the J end lost 7 bases, and 13 bases lay between the germline ends. There are 14 residues in the CDR3.